This TCR beta chain was captured by sequencing in a study of T cell responses to AZD1222 COVID-19 vaccine. Combined were second doses at about 4 or about 12 weeks. The trim removed 5 bases at V and 5 bases at J, leaving 9 bases unmatched. The CDR3 totals 16 residues. Looked up from germline, CDR1 is SEHNR and CDR2 is FQNEAQ (reference sequence). Regarding the study as a whole: Nearly half of spike-specific TCRs reportedly target unmutated variant regions.

A remark on this clone: Its antigen is still unknown.

Measured with immunoSEQ multiplex PCR; TCRdb has only the in-frame clones, and not every one. Of 90,000 to 150,000 clones in the sample, 85% to 90% were seen once. This receptor was taken from an adult who received the AZD1222 COVID-19 vaccine. The genes are TRBV7-9 and TRBJ1-6; 7 bases match TRBD1. Sequencing was performed on peripheral blood, taken 28 days after the second AZD1222 dose. For the CDR3, the DNA is TGTGCCAGCAGCCCCCCGAGACAGGGAAATAATTCACCCCTCCACTTT. It encodes CASSPPRQGNNSPLHF.